The 20 T cell receptor beta chains presented below share a single source sample, sequenced in a study of shared clonotypes between healthy human individuals. Sequenced by immunoSEQ multiplex PCR; TCRdb stores in-frame clones only, minus some. The profile shows some 980,000 clones, approximately 80% of them singletons. Specimen: memory CD4+ T cells sorted from blood. Subset denoted: CD45RA-negative fraction. These receptors came from a young man in good health.

CDR3 in DNA: TGTGCCAGCAGCTTACAGGGGAAGAACACTGAAGCTTTCTTT. This translates into CASSLQGKNTEAFF. This chain connects TRBV11-2 to TRBJ1-1; a possible D gene is TRBD1 (6 bases). Trimming removed 2 bases at V and 1 base at J, with 8 bases between. In germline, CDR1 is SGHAT, CDR2 FQNNGV. The CDR3 consists of 14 residues.

This chain uses TRBV10-3 with TRBJ1-1; D ambiguous. CDR3 length: 18 amino acids. Trimming left V 10 bases short and J 0 bases short, with 27 bases between. CDR1 and CDR2 from the germline V gene are ENHRY and SYGVKD. Here the CDR3 reads CATERHHAPLDMNTEAFF. CDR3 bases: TGTGCCACCGAGAGACACCACGCACCCCTCGATATGAACACTGAAGCTTTCTTT.

In this sample, this clone turned up a few times. CDR3 coding DNA: TGTGCCAGAAGCTACATGGGGGGTGAAGCTTTCTTT. It specifies CARSYMGGEAFF. The rearrangement uses TRBV5-3 and TRBJ1-1; the D gene is possibly TRBD1 (5 bases). TRBV5-3 is annotated as an ORF whose role is uncertain. V was clipped by 3 bases and J by 7 bases, with 10 bases between them. The CDR3 sequence is 12 residues long.

This rearrangement joins TRBV19 to TRBJ2-3, with TRBD2 as a possible D gene (6 bases). Trimming took 8 bases from V and 0 from J, leaving 9 bases between them. Germline assignment: CDR1 LNHDA and CDR2 SQIVND (reference sequence). The CDR3 consists of 13 residues. CDR3 in DNA: TGTGCCAGTGCTAGCGAGAGCACAGATACGCAGTATTTT. Protein product: CASASESTDTQYF.

The rearrangement joins TRBV5-1 to TRBJ1-2; 7 bases agree with TRBD1. There are 15 residues in the CDR3. V gave up 3 bases and J gave up 6 bases; unmatched junction bases: 11. CDR1 and CDR2 from the germline V gene are SGHRS and YFSETQ. CDR3 amino acids: CASSSRKTGVDGYTF. CDR3 nucleotides: TGCGCCAGCAGCTCCAGAAAAACAGGGGTCGATGGCTACACCTTC.

This chain links TRBV5-6 with TRBJ1-1; D unclear. Trimming removed 4 bases at V and 4 bases at J, with 17 bases between. Germline CDR1 and CDR2: SGHDT and YYEEEE. The CDR3 length is 15 residues. The CDR3 nucleotides are TGTGCCAGCAGCCCAATTGCGGTGTTCGGCACTGAAGCTTTCTTT. Amino acids: CASSPIAVFGTEAFF.

The CDR3 sequence is CASSSRTGIEQFF. The CDR3 region has the DNA TGTGCCAGCAGCTCCCGAACAGGGATTGAGCAGTTCTTC. The chain couples TRBV5-5 to TRBJ2-1, with D tentatively TRBD1 (6 bases). CDR1 and CDR2 (germline): SGHKS, YYEKEE (reference sequence). V was cut by 3 bases and J by 9 bases, with 13 bases left in between. CDR3 length: 13 residues.

This clone was detected only a few times. The chain recombines TRBV2 with TRBJ1-5, with 7 bases matching TRBD1. Germline V gene sequence: CDR1 SNHLY, CDR2 FYNNEI. This CDR3 is 13 amino acids long. After removal of 9 bases from V and 4 bases from J, the junction contained 6 bases not matched to a gene. As DNA, the CDR3 is TGTGCCAGTAGGAACAGGGGAAATCAGCCCCAGCATTTT. Protein: CASRNRGNQPQHF.

This CDR3 is CASQPLDRADEQYF. CDR3 DNA: TGTGCCAGCCAACCCCTGGACAGGGCGGACGAGCAGTACTTC. The chain employs TRBV19 and TRBJ2-7; 8 positions match TRBD1. Trimming cost V 9 bases and J 5 bases; bases outside gene matches: 12. The CDR3 sequence is 14 residues long. CDR1 LNHDA and CDR2 SQIVND come from the germline V gene (reference sequence). Looking up the rest from reference TRBV19 and TRBJ2-7 gives the full variable domain: DGGITQSPKYLFRKEGQNVTLSCEQNLNHDAMYWYRQDPGQGLRLIYYSQIVNDFQKGDIAEGYSVSREKKESFPLTVTSAQKNPTAFYLCASQPLDRADEQYFGPGTRLTVT.

The CDR3 region is CATRGTSRPSYNEQFF. The CDR3, as DNA: TGTGCCACCAGGGGGACGTCTCGTCCTTCCTACAATGAGCAGTTCTTC. The genes are TRBV6-4 and TRBJ2-1, with 7 bases lining up with TRBD1. Trimming removed 10 bases from V and 1 base from J; junction bases left unmatched: 13. The germline CDR1 and CDR2 sequences are MRHNA and SNTAGT. The CDR3 runs 16 residues.

As regards this clone: The sample holds other DNA sequences that translate to the same CDR3. This chain links TRBV7-9 with TRBJ2-3, with 8 bases identical to TRBD2. V lost 9 bases and J lost 1; bases outside the gene matches: 3. CDR1 is SEHNR, CDR2 FQNEAQ, per germline (reference sequence). The CDR3 totals 13 residues. CDR3 sequence: CASGLAGTDTQYF. CDR3 sequence (DNA): TGTGCCAGTGGACTAGCTGGCACAGATACGCAGTATTTT. Complete variable domain (other parts from reference TRBV7-9 and TRBJ2-3): DTGVSQNPRHKITKRGQNVTFRCDPISEHNRLYWYRQTLGQGPEFLTYFQNEAQLEKSRLLSDRFSAERPKGSFSTLEIQRTEQGDSAMYLCASGLAGTDTQYFGPGTRLTVL.

The rearrangement uses TRBV30 and TRBJ2-5; the match to TRBD2 covers 8 bases. CDR1 is GTSNPN, CDR2 SVGIG, per germline (reference sequence). This CDR3 comprises 14 residues. V lost 0 bases, J lost 5 bases, and 5 bases stayed unmatched. The CDR3 spells CAWSVRGGRETQYF. DNA for the CDR3: TGTGCCTGGAGTGTACGGGGGGGACGGGAGACCCAGTACTTC.

The sample holds many counts of this clone. The CDR3 protein is CASNAERVGTEAFF. The DNA for the CDR3 is TGTGCCAGCAATGCAGAAAGGGTGGGCACTGAAGCTTTCTTT. The gene calls are TRBV2 and TRBJ1-1; D call uncertain. The CDR3 has 14 residues. V lost 7 bases and J 4 bases, leaving 16 bases between the germline ends. CDR1 and CDR2 (germline): SNHLY, FYNNEI.

This chain joins TRBV2 and TRBJ1-5, with 7 nucleotides matching TRBD1. The J segment lost 3 bases and the V segment lost 6 bases, leaving 5 bases of the junction unmatched. CDR1 is SNHLY, CDR2 FYNNEI, per germline. CDR3 length: 14 residues. In nucleotides, the CDR3 is TGTGCCAGCAGGGCAACAGGGGACAATCAGCCCCAGCATTTT. Its translation is CASRATGDNQPQHF.

This chain links TRBV4-3 with TRBJ2-4, with 12 positions matching TRBD1. V gave up 2 bases and J gave up 7 bases; unmatched junction bases: 9. The CDR3 is 17 residues long. The V gene's germline CDR1 is LGHNA and CDR2 YSLEER. CDR3 residues: CASSQTLSGTGGNIQYF. The CDR3 coding sequence is TGCGCCAGCAGCCAAACCCTATCCGGGACAGGGGGCAACATTCAGTACTTC.

For this clone: One end of the junction varies from germline; a read error may be responsible. CDR3 sequence: CASSLAGLAGGVETQYF. The CDR3 DNA is TGTGCTAGCAGCTTAGCCGGACTAGCGGGAGGTGTAGAGACCCAGTACTTC. V is TRBV7-7 and J is TRBJ2-5, with 14 bases aligning to TRBD2. This CDR3 contains 17 residues. Germline loops: CDR1 SSHAT, CDR2 FNYEAQ (reference sequence).

This sequence joins TRBV7-2 and TRBJ1-2; tentative D call: TRBD1 (5 bases). Trimming removed 5 bases at V and 7 bases at J, with 23 bases between. Germline V gene lookup returns CDR1 SGHTA and CDR2 FQGNSA. This CDR3 is built from 16 residues. CDR3: CASSPDSRGSISGYTF. The DNA for the CDR3 is TGTGCCAGCAGCCCAGACTCGAGGGGTTCAATTAGTGGCTACACCTTC.

The rearrangement uses TRBV11-3 and TRBJ2-1; D tentatively reads TRBD1 or TRBD2 (5 bases each). The germline gives CDR1 SGHNT, CDR2 YENEEA. The CDR3 sequence is 13 residues long. V was cut by 5 bases and J by 9 bases, with 14 bases left in between. This chain's CDR3 is CASSEVGAGEQFF. CDR3 nucleotides: TGTGCCAGCAGCGAAGTCGGGGCCGGTGAGCAGTTCTTC. Together with reference TRBV11-3 and TRBJ2-1, the CDR3 gives the full variable domain: EAGVVQSPRYKIIEKKQPVAFWCNPISGHNTLYWYLQNLGQGPELLIRYENEEAVDDSQLPKDRFSAERLKGVDSTLKIQPAELGDSAVYLCASSEVGAGEQFFGPGTRLTVL.

DNA for the CDR3: TGTGCCAGCAGCTTAATCGATTCTGGAAACACCATATATTTT. Protein product: CASSLIDSGNTIYF. J is TRBJ1-3 and V is TRBV11-2; unclear D gene. The ends were cut back, 2 bases at V and 1 base at J, with 6 bases in the middle. Germline V gene sequence: CDR1 SGHAT, CDR2 FQNNGV. The CDR3 totals 14 residues.

The V and J genes are TRBV7-9 and TRBJ1-2, with TRBD1 identical over 8 bases. The CDR3 totals 14 residues. Germline loops: CDR1 SEHNR, CDR2 FQNEAQ (reference sequence). V lost 7 bases to trimming and J lost 5 bases; unmatched junction nucleotides: 9. The CDR3: CASTLGQGGYGYTF. CDR3 nucleotides: TGTGCCAGCACCCTAGGACAGGGCGGATATGGCTACACCTTC.